Listed below are T cell receptor beta chains from one sample, sequenced in a study of T cells in Graves' hyperthyroidism and ophthalmopathy. MiXCR, run by TCRdb on the multiplex PCR reads, gives a single entry per CDR3 protein. Among 750,000 to 950,000 distinct CDR3 sequences listed, 38% were seen once. Sequenced: blood. All receptors come from a man between 18 and 29 years old with Graves' hyperthyroidism. The CDR3 runs from the conserved cysteine through the conserved F or W. The D gene is left open where the match is weak. Some rows mark clone size as missing; the rest say once, few, many or name a class of expanded clone.

NA | TRBJ1-1 | TRBV10-3 | many | TGTGCCGTAGGCGGTATCCCTGAAGCTTTCTTT | CAVGGIPEAFF
TRBD1 | TRBJ2-1 | TRBV14 | NA | TGTGCCAGCAGCCACCGGGACAGGGTTTCCGATGAGCAGTTCTTC | CASSHRDRVSDEQFF
NA | TRBJ2-5 | TRBV19 | many | TGTGCCAGTAGTATTGCGGACGCGAGAGGGACCCAGTACTTC | CASSIADARGTQYF
NA | TRBJ1-1 | TRBV10-2 | NA | TGCGCCAGCAGTGAAGGTTTGGGGGTGGAGTACACTGAAGCTTTCTTT | CASSEGLGVEYTEAFF
TRBD1 | TRBJ1-2 | TRBV10-3 | many | TGTGCCACCTCGACAGGGAGCTATGGCTACACCTTC | CATSTGSYGYTF
NA | TRBJ2-5 | TRBV29-1 | many | TGCAGCGTTGTTGGGTTCACACCCCAAGAGACCCAGTACTTC | CSVVGFTPQETQYF
NA | TRBJ1-1 | TRBV2 | many | TGTGCCAGCAGTCCCAGGGTGAGGAACACTGAAGCTTTCTTT | CASSPRVRNTEAFF
NA | TRBJ2-5 | TRBV15 | many | TGTGCCACCAGCAGAGTTGGAAAGGAGACCCAGTACTTC | CATSRVGKETQYF
NA | TRBJ2-6 | TRBV13 | once | TGTGCCAGCAGTCTAACCAAGGGGCGGCAGATCAACGTCCTGACTTTC | CASSLTKGRQINVLTF
TRBD2 | TRBJ2-2 | TRBV2 | NA | TGTGCTAGACCTAGCGGGAGGGCCGGCGGGGAGCTGTTTTTT | CARPSGRAGGELFF
TRBD2 | TRBJ2-2 | TRBV6-1 | NA | TGTGCCAGCAGCACGGGAGGCTGGGACACCGGGGAGCTGTTTTTT | CASSTGGWDTGELFF
NA | TRBJ2-7 | TRBV20-1 | NA | TGCAGTGCTAGAGTGGGGAATTTAGGGCAGCAGTACTTC | CSARVGNLGQQYF
NA | TRBJ2-7 | TRBV16 | few | TGTGCCAGCAGCGCGGGTTTCTACGAGCAGTACTTC | CASSAGFYEQYF
TRBD1 | TRBJ1-1 | TRBV10-3 | few | TGTGCCACCTTCTACGGGGGACAGGGGTTCAACACTGAAGCTTTCTTT | CATFYGGQGFNTEAFF
TRBD1 | TRBJ1-4 | TRBV15 | many | TGTGCCACCAGCAGAGATGGCCAGGGGGCCCTTAATGAAAAACTGTTTTTT | CATSRDGQGALNEKLFF
TRBD1 | TRBJ1-2 | TRBV5-5 | NA | TGTGCCAGCAGCTTGAGTACAGGGGGCTTGGGTAACTATGGCTACACCTTC | CASSLSTGGLGNYGYTF
NA | TRBJ2-7 | TRBV13 | few | TGTGCCAGCAGCTCCAACCGCCACGGGGAGCAGTACTTC | CASSSNRHGEQYF
TRBD1 | TRBJ1-1 | TRBV29-1 | NA | TGCAGCAACAGACAGGGGGGTGAAGCTTTCTTT | CSNRQGGEAFF
NA | TRBJ2-7 | TRBV20-1 | few | TGCAGTGCTAGAGCCGACCGTCGGGGCTACGAGCAGTACTTC | CSARADRRGYEQYF
NA | TRBJ1-1 | TRBV5-1 | few | TGCGCCAGCAGCTTGGGCCTGACCGCGGTGTGGACTGAAGCTTTCTTT | CASSLGLTAVWTEAFF
NA | TRBJ2-2 | TRBV7-9 | few | TGTGCCAGCAGTTCACTAGCATGGGAAGACACCGGGGAGCTGTTTTTT | CASSSLAWEDTGELFF
TRBD1 | TRBJ2-2 | TRBV5-6 | few | TGTGCCAGCAGCTCGGGACAGGGGGCGACAAACGGGGAGCTGTTTTTT | CASSSGQGATNGELFF
NA | TRBJ1-1 | TRBV12-3/TRBV12-4 | NA | TGTGCCAGCAGTTTACCCCACGAAATCGGGGGTGAAGCTTTCTTT | CASSLPHEIGGEAFF
NA | TRBJ1-4 | TRBV6-6 | NA | TGTGCCAGCCGCGGAGTCACTAATGAAAAACTGTTTTTT | CASRGVTNEKLFF
NA | TRBJ2-6 | TRBV29-1 | NA | TGCAGCGCCGCGGTCATGACTTTC | CSAAVMTF
NA | TRBJ1-5 | TRBV19 | few | TGTGCCAGTAGTATGAGCTACGGCAGGGTGGGGAATCAGCCCCAGCATTTT | CASSMSYGRVGNQPQHF
NA | TRBJ2-2 | TRBV27 | NA | TGTGCCAGCAGTTTGAGGAAGATGAACAAGAACACCGGGGAGCTGTTTTTT | CASSLRKMNKNTGELFF
NA | TRBJ1-1 | TRBV7-6 | many | TGTGCCAGCAGCTTAAGTCTCCTGGGCACTGAAGCTTTCTTT | CASSLSLLGTEAFF
NA | TRBJ1-2 | TRBV29-1 | NA | TGCAGCTTGAGTCTTGACTATGGCTACACCTTC | CSLSLDYGYTF
NA | TRBJ2-7 | TRBV19 | NA | TGTGCCAGCAACGGGGCGTTTGAGCAGTACTTC | CASNGAFEQYF
NA | TRBJ2-2 | TRBV6-2/TRBV6-3 | NA | TGTGCCAGCGACCATATGGACCAGACCAGGGAGCTGTTTTTT | CASDHMDQTRELFF
NA | TRBJ2-7 | TRBV20-1 | many | TGCAGTGCGCCAACCGGGACTTTTGCCGAGCAGTACTTC | CSAPTGTFAEQYF
TRBD1 | TRBJ1-5 | TRBV19 | many | TGTGCCAGTTGGGACAGGGATCTTCAGCCCCAGCATTTT | CASWDRDLQPQHF
NA | TRBJ1-1 | TRBV15 | many | TGTGCCACCAGCAGAGAGGGGGACACTGAAGCTTTCTTT | CATSREGDTEAFF
NA | TRBJ1-2 | TRBV6-6 | many | TGTGCCAGCAGTCCCACGGACAGCCTTACTTATGGCTACACCTTC | CASSPTDSLTYGYTF
TRBD1 | TRBJ1-5 | TRBV2 | many | TGTGCCAGCAGTGAGTTGGGACAGAGCAATCAGCCCCAGCATTTT | CASSELGQSNQPQHF
NA | TRBJ1-2 | TRBV6-5 | NA | TGTGCCAGCAGTTACTCAGGACTGAACTATGGCTACACCTTC | CASSYSGLNYGYTF